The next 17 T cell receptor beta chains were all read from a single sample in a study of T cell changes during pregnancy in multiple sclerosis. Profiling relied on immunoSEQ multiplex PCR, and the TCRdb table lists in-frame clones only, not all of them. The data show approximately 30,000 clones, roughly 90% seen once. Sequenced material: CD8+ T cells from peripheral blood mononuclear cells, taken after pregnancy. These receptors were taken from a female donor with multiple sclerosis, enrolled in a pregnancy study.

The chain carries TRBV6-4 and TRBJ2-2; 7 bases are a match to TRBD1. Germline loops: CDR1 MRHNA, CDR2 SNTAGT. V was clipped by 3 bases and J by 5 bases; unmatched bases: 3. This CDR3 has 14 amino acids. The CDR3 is CASSEQGETGELFF. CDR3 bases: TGTGCCAGCAGTGAGCAGGGGGAAACCGGGGAGCTGTTTTTT.

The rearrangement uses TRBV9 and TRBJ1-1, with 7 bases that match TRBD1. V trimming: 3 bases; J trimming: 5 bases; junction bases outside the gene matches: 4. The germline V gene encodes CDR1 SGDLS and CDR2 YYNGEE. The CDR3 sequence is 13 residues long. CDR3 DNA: TGTGCCAGCAGCGCCGGGACAGCAACTGAAGCTTTCTTT. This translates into CASSAGTATEAFF.

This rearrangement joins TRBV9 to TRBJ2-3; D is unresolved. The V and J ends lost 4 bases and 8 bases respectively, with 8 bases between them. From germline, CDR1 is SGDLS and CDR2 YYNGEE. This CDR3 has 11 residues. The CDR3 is CASSTSGTQYF. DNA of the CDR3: TGTGCCAGCAGCACCTCAGGTACGCAGTATTTT.

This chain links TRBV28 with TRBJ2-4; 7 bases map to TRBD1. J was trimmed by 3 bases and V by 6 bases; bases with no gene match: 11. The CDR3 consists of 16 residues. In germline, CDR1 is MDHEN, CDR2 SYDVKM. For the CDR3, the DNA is TGTGCCAGCAGCTTCGACCGGGACAGCGGCAAAAACATTCAGTACTTC. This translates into CASSFDRDSGKNIQYF.

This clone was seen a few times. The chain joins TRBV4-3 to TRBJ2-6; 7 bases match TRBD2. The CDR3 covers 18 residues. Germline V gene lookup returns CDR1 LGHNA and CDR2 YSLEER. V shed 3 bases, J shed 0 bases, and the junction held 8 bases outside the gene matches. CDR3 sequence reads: CASSHGGEGFSGANVLTF. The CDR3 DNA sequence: TGCGCCAGCAGCCATGGGGGGGAAGGCTTCTCTGGGGCCAACGTCCTGACTTTC.

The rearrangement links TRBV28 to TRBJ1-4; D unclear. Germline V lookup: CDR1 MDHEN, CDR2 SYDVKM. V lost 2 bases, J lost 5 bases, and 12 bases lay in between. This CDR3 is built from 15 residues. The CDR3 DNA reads TGTGCCAGCAGTTTAACTACGGTAATGAATGAAAAACTGTTTTTT. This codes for CASSLTTVMNEKLFF.

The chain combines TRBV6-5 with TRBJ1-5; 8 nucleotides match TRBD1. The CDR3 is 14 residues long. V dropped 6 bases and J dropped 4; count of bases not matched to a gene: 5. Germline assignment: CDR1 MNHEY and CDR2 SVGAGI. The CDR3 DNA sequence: TGTGCCAGCAGCCCGACAGGGGAGAATCAGCCCCAGCATTTT. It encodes CASSPTGENQPQHF.

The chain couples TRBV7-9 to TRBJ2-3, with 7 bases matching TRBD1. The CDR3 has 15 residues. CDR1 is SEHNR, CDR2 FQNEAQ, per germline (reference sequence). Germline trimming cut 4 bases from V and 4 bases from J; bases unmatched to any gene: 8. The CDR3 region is CASSSDRESSDTQYF. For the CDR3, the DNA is TGTGCCAGCAGCTCTGACAGGGAGAGTTCAGATACGCAGTATTTT.

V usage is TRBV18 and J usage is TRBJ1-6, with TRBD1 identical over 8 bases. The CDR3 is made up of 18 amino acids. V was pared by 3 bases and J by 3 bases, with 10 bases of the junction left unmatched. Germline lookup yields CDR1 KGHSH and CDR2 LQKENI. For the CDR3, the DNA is TGTGCCAGCTCACCGGCCCCGGGACAGGAGAGCTATAATTCACCCCTCCACTTT. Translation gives CASSPAPGQESYNSPLHF.

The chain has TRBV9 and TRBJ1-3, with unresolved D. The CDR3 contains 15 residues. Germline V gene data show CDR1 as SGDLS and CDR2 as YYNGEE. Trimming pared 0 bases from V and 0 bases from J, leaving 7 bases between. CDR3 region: CASSVDSHSGNTIYF. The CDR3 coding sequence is TGTGCCAGCAGCGTAGATTCACACTCTGGAAACACCATATATTTT.

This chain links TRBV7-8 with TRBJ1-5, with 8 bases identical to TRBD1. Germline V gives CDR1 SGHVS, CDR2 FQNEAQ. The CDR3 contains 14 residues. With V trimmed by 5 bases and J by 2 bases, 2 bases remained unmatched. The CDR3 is CASSIRGRNQPQHF. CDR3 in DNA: TGTGCCAGCAGCATCAGGGGGCGCAATCAGCCCCAGCATTTT.

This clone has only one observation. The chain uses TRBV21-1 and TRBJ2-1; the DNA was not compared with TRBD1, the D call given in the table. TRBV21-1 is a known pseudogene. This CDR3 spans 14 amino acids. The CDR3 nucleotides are TGTGCCAGCAGCAAAGTGGACAGGGCGAATGAGCAGTTCTTC. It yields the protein CASSKVDRANEQFF.

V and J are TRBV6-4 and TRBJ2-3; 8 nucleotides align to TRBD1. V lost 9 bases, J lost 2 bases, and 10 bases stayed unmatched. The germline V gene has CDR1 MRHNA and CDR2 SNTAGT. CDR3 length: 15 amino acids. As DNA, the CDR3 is TGTGCCAGTAGTCTCGGACAGGGAGACACAGATACGCAGTATTTT. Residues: CASSLGQGDTDTQYF.

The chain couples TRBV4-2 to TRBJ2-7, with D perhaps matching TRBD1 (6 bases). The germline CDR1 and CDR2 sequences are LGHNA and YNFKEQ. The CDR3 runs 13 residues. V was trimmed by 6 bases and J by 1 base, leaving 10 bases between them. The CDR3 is CASSLGQSYEQYF. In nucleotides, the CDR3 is TGTGCCAGCAGTCTAGGACAGTCCTACGAGCAGTACTTC.

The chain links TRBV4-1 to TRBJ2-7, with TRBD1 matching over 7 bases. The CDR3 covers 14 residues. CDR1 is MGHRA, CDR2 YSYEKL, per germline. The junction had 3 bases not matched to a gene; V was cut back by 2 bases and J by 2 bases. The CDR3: CASSQSDRAYEQYF. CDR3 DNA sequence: TGCGCCAGCAGCCAAAGCGACAGGGCCTACGAGCAGTACTTC.

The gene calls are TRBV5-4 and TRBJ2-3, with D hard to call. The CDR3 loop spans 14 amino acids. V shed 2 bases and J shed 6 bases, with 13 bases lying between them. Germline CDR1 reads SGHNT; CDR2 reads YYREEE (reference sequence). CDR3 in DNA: TGTGCCAGCAGCTTCGCTTCAACCGGGGATACGCAGTATTTT. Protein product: CASSFASTGDTQYF.

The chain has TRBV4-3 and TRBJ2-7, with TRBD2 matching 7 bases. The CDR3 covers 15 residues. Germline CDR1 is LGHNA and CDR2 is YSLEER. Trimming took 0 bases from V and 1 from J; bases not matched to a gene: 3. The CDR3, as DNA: TGCGCCAGCAGCCAAGAGCTAGCGGAGTCCTACGAGCAGTACTTC. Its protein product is CASSQELAESYEQYF.